This T cell receptor (beta chain) was sequenced during a study of response to subunit inactivated influenza vaccine. Study-level findings and limits: Authors suggested each seasonal flu vaccination may recruit only limited numbers of new T cells.

A single record per CDR3 protein comes from TCRdb applying MiXCR to the RT-PCR reads. The data contain more than 150,000 distinct CDR3 sequences, over 8.5% of them singletons. This clonotype has just a few counts. Its antigen remains unidentified. The CDR3 runs 12 residues. The germline V gene encodes CDR1 GTSNPN and CDR2 SVGIG (reference sequence). J was trimmed by 1 base and V by 5 bases; bases with no gene match: 2. This clonotype originated in a man between 50 and 75 years old who received an inactivated influenza vaccine. Here the sequenced sample was CD8+ T cells sorted from PBMCs, taken approximately 25 months after vaccination. The chain uses TRBV30 and TRBJ2-7, with 7 bases fitting TRBD2. CDR3 nucleotide sequence: TGTGCCTGGGGACTAGGGTCCTACGAGCAGTACTTC. Protein product: CAWGLGSYEQYF.